This T cell receptor beta chain originates from a study of blood T cell repertoires in COVID-19. On the study more broadly: Specimens from acute and convalescent COVID-19 originated in the United States, Italy and Spain.

This clone has only one observation. This CDR3 comprises 15 residues. Germline CDR1 reads MNHEY; CDR2 reads SMNVEV (reference sequence). With 5 bases removed from V and 1 base from J, the gap between germline ends came to 14 bases. Produced via immunoSEQ multiplex PCR; TCRdb's table is partial and in-frame only. Of about 110,000 clones listed, 72% are singletons. The clonotype was recovered from a woman in her sixties with acute or convalescent COVID-19. The chain has TRBV27 and TRBJ1-1; D is ambiguous. Sequenced sample: peripheral blood. As DNA, the CDR3 is TGTGCCAGCAGTACTTTCCCCGTCCAGAACACTGAAGCTTTCTTT. Translating it yields CASSTFPVQNTEAFF.